This entry describes one T cell receptor beta chain. This sample stems from a study of blood T cell repertoires in COVID-19. Study-level background: Spain, Italy and the United States supplied samples that represented acute and convalescent COVID-19.

J gave up 5 bases and V 5 bases, and 8 bases lay outside the gene matches. The CDR3 is made up of 16 amino acids. Germline loops: CDR1 SGHTA, CDR2 FQGNSA. Profiled with immunoSEQ multiplex PCR; TCRdb holds only in-frame clones, not every one. The repertoire holds 35,000 to 50,000 clones, with roughly 80% as singletons. The source is a woman in her sixties or seventies with acute or convalescent COVID-19. Sequencing was done on a sample of peripheral blood. J is TRBJ2-3 and V is TRBV7-2, with 12 bases identical to TRBD2. DNA for the CDR3: TGTGCCAGCAGCCAAGGACTAGCGGGGTTACAAGATACGCAGTATTTT. Translating gives CASSQGLAGLQDTQYF.